This TCR beta chain was documented in a study of response to subunit inactivated influenza vaccine. This clonotype was detected only a few times. TCRdb reanalysed the RT-PCR reads using MiXCR and keeps one entry per CDR3 protein. This sample has over 400,000 distinct CDR3 sequences, with 11% found just once. CDR3 length equals 14 residues. V dropped 8 bases and J dropped 2 bases, with 10 bases sitting between them. V usage is TRBV12-3 or TRBV12-4 and J usage is TRBJ2-6; D may be TRBD1 (6 bases). The sequence derives from a man aged 45-65 years who received an inactivated influenza vaccine. The source material was PBMCs from blood, sampled around seven weeks after vaccination. In DNA form, the CDR3 reads TGTGCCAGCTCAGGGGACCCTGGGGCCAACGTCCTGACTTTC. Encoded protein: CASSGDPGANVLTF.